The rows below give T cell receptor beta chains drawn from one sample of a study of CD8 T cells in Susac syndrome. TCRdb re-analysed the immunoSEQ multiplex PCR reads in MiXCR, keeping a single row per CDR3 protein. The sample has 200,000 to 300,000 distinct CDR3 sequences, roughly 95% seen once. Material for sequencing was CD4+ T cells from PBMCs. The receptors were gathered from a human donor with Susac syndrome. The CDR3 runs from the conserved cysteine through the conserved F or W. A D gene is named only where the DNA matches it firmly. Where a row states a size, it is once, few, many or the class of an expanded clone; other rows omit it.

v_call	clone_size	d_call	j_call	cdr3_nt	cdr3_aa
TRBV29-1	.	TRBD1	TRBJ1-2	TGCAGCGTCGGCCGGGACAGGGTTGTCTATGGCTACACCTTC	CSVGRDRVVYGYTF
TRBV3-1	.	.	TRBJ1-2	TGTGCCAGCAGCCTGGGTCTGCGCTATGGCTACACCTTC	CASSLGLRYGYTF
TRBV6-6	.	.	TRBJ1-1	TGTGCCAGCAGTTACCCGGCAGGTCACACTGAAGCTTTCTTT	CASSYPAGHTEAFF
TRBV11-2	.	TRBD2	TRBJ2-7	TGTGCCAGCAGCCGAATGACGGGACTAGGCTACGAGCAGTACTTC	CASSRMTGLGYEQYF
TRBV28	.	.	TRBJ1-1	TGTGCCAGCATCGGAAACACAAACACTGAAGCTTTCTTT	CASIGNTNTEAFF
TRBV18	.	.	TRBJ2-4	TGTGCCAGCTCCCTCCAAGACCTAGCCAAAAACATTCAGTACTTC	CASSLQDLAKNIQYF
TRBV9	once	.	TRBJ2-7	TGTGCCAGCAGCGCCCACCAGTCCTACGAGCAGTACTTC	CASSAHQSYEQYF
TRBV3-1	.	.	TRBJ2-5	TGTGCCAGCAGCCAAGAGTTTCAAAGTTATGAAGAGACCCAGTACTTC	CASSQEFQSYEETQYF
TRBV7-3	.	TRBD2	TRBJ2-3	TGTGCCAGCAGCTTAAGGTCGGGAGGTCCAGATACGCAGTATTTT	CASSLRSGGPDTQYF
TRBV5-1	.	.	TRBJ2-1	TGCGCCAGCAGCTTGCGTGTCTATGAGCAGTTCTTC	CASSLRVYEQFF
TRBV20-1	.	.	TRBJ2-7	TGCAGTGCTAGAGAGGGAACAGTCTTCGAGCAGTACTTC	CSAREGTVFEQYF
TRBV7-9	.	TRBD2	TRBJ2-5	TGTGCCAGCAGCTCCCCGCGGAGCGGGGCAGTTCAAGAGACCCAGTACTTC	CASSSPRSGAVQETQYF
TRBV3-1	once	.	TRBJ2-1	TGTGCCAGCAGCTTCGGGACTTCGAGCTACAATGAGCAGTTCTTC	CASSFGTSSYNEQFF
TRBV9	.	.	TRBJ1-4	TGTGCCAGCAGCGTGCTTCCGGGTGAAAAACTGTTTTTT	CASSVLPGEKLFF
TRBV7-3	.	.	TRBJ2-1	TGTGCCAGCAGCTTGTCCAGAATCAATGAGCAGTTCTTC	CASSLSRINEQFF
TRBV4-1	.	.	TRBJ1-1	TGCGCCAGCAGCCAAGACGGGCTACTAGCTGAAGCTTTCTTT	CASSQDGLLAEAFF
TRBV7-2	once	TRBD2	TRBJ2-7	TGTGCCAGCAGCCGGACTAGCGGAACCTACGAGCAGTACTTC	CASSRTSGTYEQYF
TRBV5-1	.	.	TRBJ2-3	TGCGCCAGCAGTTATTACGGGAGCTTGGGAGATACGCAGTATTTT	CASSYYGSLGDTQYF
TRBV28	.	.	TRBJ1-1	TGTGCCAGCACGGAGACCATGAACACTGAAGCATTCTTT	CASTETMNTEAFF
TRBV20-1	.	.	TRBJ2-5	TGCAGTGCTAGTCTAGCCCAAGAGACCCAGTACTTC	CSASLAQETQYF
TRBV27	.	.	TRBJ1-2	TGTGCCAGCCGTCGGGTAGGGGACTATGGCTACACCTTC	CASRRVGDYGYTF
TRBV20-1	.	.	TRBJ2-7	TGCAGTGCCGGGCCGACTAGTAATATCGACGAGCAGTACTTC	CSAGPTSNIDEQYF
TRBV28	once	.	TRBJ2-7	TGTGCCAGCAGCCCGCGAGACGGAGCCTACGAGCAGTACTTC	CASSPRDGAYEQYF
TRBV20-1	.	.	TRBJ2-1	TGCAGTGCTAGAGATACCACTAGCCACAATGAGCAGTTCTTC	CSARDTTSHNEQFF
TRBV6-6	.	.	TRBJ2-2	TGTGCCAGCAGGACGGGGTACGCCGGGGAGCTGTTTTTT	CASRTGYAGELFF
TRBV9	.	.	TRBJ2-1	TGTGCCAGCAGCGTAGTAGGAGCGGCACTGGGCAATGAGCAGTTCTTC	CASSVVGAALGNEQFF
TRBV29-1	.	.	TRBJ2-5	TGCAGCGTTGAGCCGAACGGGCTAGAAGAGACCCAGTACTTC	CSVEPNGLEETQYF
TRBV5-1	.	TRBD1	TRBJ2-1	TGCGCCAGCAGCTTGGTGGGCATCCTCCGCCCAGGGGGTGAGCAGTTCTTC	CASSLVGILRPGGEQFF
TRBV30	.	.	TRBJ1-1	TGTGCCTGGAGTGGGGAGTGGAGAGCTTTCTTT	CAWSGEWRAFF
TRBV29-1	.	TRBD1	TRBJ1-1	TGCAGCGTTGATGGGGACAGGGCCCCTCCTGAGGACACTGAAGCTTTCTTT	CSVDGDRAPPEDTEAFF
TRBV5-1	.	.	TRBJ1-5	TGCGCCAGCAGCTTGGAATCCGGGGATCAGCCCCAGCATTTT	CASSLESGDQPQHF
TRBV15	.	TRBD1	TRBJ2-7	TGTGCCACCAGCAGAGATCGGGGACAGTTCTACGAGCAGTACTTC	CATSRDRGQFYEQYF
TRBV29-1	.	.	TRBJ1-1	TGCAGCGTTGTGGGCAGGGGCGAATACACTGAAGTTTTCTTT	CSVVGRGEYTEVFF
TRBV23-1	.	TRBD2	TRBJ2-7	TGCGCCAGCACCGCCGAGCGGGGCTACGAGCAGTACTTC	CASTAERGYEQYF
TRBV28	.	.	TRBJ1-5	TGTGCCAGCAGTTTGGAAAGATGGAGCAATCAGCCCCAGCATTTT	CASSLERWSNQPQHF
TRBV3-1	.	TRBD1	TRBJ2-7	TGTGCCAGCAGTTACTCCTGGGACAGGGGGCGGCCGGGGACTACGACGCAGTACTTC	CASSYSWDRGRPGTTTQYF
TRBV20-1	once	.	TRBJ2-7	TGCAGTGCTAGAGATCCCCAGTCCTCCTCCTACGAGCAGTACTTC	CSARDPQSSSYEQYF